A selection of T cell receptor beta chains follows, all from one sample in a study of naive and memory T cell subsets. TCRdb analysed the UMI-ligation and nested PCR reads with MiXCR anew, one entry per CDR3 protein. The sample lists more than 120,000 distinct CDR3 sequences; about 20% were seen once. Material: naive CD8+ T cells from blood. The receptors were gathered from a human donor in good health. CDR3s include the opening cysteine and the closing phenylalanine or tryptophan. D genes are given only for firm matches. Not every row has a clone size; where given, it reads once, few, many or a size class.

D gene: .
V gene: TRBV7-9
clone size: few
J gene: TRBJ2-5
CDR3 DNA: TGTGCCAGCAGCTTAGAGACCCAGTACTTC
CDR3 protein: CASSLETQYF

D gene: .
V gene: TRBV7-6
clone size: .
J gene: TRBJ1-5
CDR3 DNA: TGTGCCAGCAGCTTAGCCCCCGGGGATCAGCCCCAGCATTTT
CDR3 protein: CASSLAPGDQPQHF

D gene: TRBD1
V gene: TRBV4-2
clone size: few
J gene: TRBJ1-4
CDR3 DNA: TGTGCCAGCAGCCCCCGGCAGGGGGTAAATGAAAAACTGTTTTTT
CDR3 protein: CASSPRQGVNEKLFF

D gene: .
V gene: TRBV9
clone size: .
J gene: TRBJ1-1
CDR3 DNA: TGTGCCAGCAGCGTAGGGGGGGCAGGCACTGAAGCTTTCTTT
CDR3 protein: CASSVGGAGTEAFF

D gene: .
V gene: TRBV28
clone size: .
J gene: TRBJ2-3
CDR3 DNA: TGTGCCAGCAGTTTGCAGGGACTGCACAAGCTTACAGATACGCAGTATTTT
CDR3 protein: CASSLQGLHKLTDTQYF

D gene: .
V gene: TRBV7-8
clone size: few
J gene: TRBJ2-7
CDR3 DNA: TGTGCCAGCAGCTCAGACAGAACCTACGAGCAGTACTTC
CDR3 protein: CASSSDRTYEQYF

D gene: .
V gene: TRBV9
clone size: few
J gene: TRBJ1-6
CDR3 DNA: TGTGCCAGCAGCGAGCGGGGTCTCAATAATTCACCCCTCCACTTT
CDR3 protein: CASSERGLNNSPLHF

D gene: TRBD2
V gene: TRBV20-1
clone size: .
J gene: TRBJ2-7
CDR3 DNA: TGCAGTGCTAGAGATGTCGGCGGGAGGGCCTGGTACGAGCAGTACTTC
CDR3 protein: CSARDVGGRAWYEQYF

D gene: TRBD2
V gene: TRBV7-8
clone size: many
J gene: TRBJ2-1
CDR3 DNA: TGTGCCAGCAGCTTCCCTGGCGGGAGGCCCCCCTACAATGAGCAGTTCTTC
CDR3 protein: CASSFPGGRPPYNEQFF

D gene: TRBD1
V gene: TRBV28
clone size: few
J gene: TRBJ2-7
CDR3 DNA: TGTGCCATCTCGGGACAGGATCACTACGAGCAGTACTTC
CDR3 protein: CAISGQDHYEQYF

D gene: .
V gene: TRBV7-8
clone size: .
J gene: TRBJ1-1
CDR3 DNA: TGTGCCAGCAGCTCCCCAACAGGGTACACTGAAGCTTTCTTT
CDR3 protein: CASSSPTGYTEAFF

D gene: .
V gene: TRBV7-9
clone size: few
J gene: TRBJ1-6
CDR3 DNA: TGTGCCAGCAGCTTAGGGTCGTCGGAAGGGGATTCACCCCTCCACTTT
CDR3 protein: CASSLGSSEGDSPLHF

D gene: TRBD2
V gene: TRBV7-6
clone size: few
J gene: TRBJ2-1
CDR3 DNA: TGTGCCAGCAGCTTAGGGACTAGCTCCAATGAGCAGTTCTTC
CDR3 protein: CASSLGTSSNEQFF

D gene: .
V gene: TRBV6-2/TRBV6-3
clone size: .
J gene: TRBJ1-1
CDR3 DNA: TGTGCCAGCAGTTATGGGGGCAGCACTGAAGCTTTCTTT
CDR3 protein: CASSYGGSTEAFF

D gene: .
V gene: TRBV10-3
clone size: few
J gene: TRBJ2-2
CDR3 DNA: TGTGCCATTTCCTTAGGGGGAGACACCGGGGAGCTGTTTTTT
CDR3 protein: CAISLGGDTGELFF

D gene: .
V gene: TRBV29-1
clone size: few
J gene: TRBJ1-1
CDR3 DNA: TGCAGCGTTCCCCAGGGCATTGAAGCTTTCTTT
CDR3 protein: CSVPQGIEAFF

D gene: TRBD1
V gene: TRBV9
clone size: .
J gene: TRBJ2-1
CDR3 DNA: TGTGCCAGCAGCGTAGAAGGACCGGGACAGGGTAGATTTGAGCAGTTCTTC
CDR3 protein: CASSVEGPGQGRFEQFF

D gene: TRBD1
V gene: TRBV29-1
clone size: .
J gene: TRBJ2-7
CDR3 DNA: TGCAGCGTTGACGGGGCAGGGGGCTCCTACGAGCAGTACTTC
CDR3 protein: CSVDGAGGSYEQYF

D gene: .
V gene: TRBV14
clone size: .
J gene: TRBJ2-3
CDR3 DNA: TGTGCCAGCAGCCAGACAGTAGGCTGGGGCACAGATACGCAGTATTTT
CDR3 protein: CASSQTVGWGTDTQYF

D gene: .
V gene: TRBV29-1
clone size: .
J gene: TRBJ2-7
CDR3 DNA: TGCAGCGTCCGGACGAGGGACCGAATTTACGAGCAGTACTTC
CDR3 protein: CSVRTRDRIYEQYF

D gene: .
V gene: TRBV2
clone size: .
J gene: TRBJ2-1
CDR3 DNA: TGTGCCAGCATAGGGGTGGCCTACAATGAGCAGTTCTTC
CDR3 protein: CASIGVAYNEQFF

D gene: .
V gene: TRBV28
clone size: .
J gene: TRBJ2-1
CDR3 DNA: TGTGCCAGCAGTTTGGCGGATTGGGGCGATGAGCAGTTCTTC
CDR3 protein: CASSLADWGDEQFF

D gene: .
V gene: TRBV12-3/TRBV12-4
clone size: .
J gene: TRBJ1-1
CDR3 DNA: TGTGCCAGCAGTCCCGGACAGCTAACCGCCCGCTACCGAGGCACTGAAGCTTTCTTT
CDR3 protein: CASSPGQLTARYRGTEAFF

D gene: .
V gene: TRBV5-6
clone size: few
J gene: TRBJ2-6
CDR3 DNA: TGTGCCAGCAGCTCCGGGACGGTAAACTCTGGGGCCAACGTCCTGACTTTC
CDR3 protein: CASSSGTVNSGANVLTF

D gene: .
V gene: TRBV27
clone size: .
J gene: TRBJ2-7
CDR3 DNA: TGTGCCAGCGGATACAGGGTCTACGAGCAGTACTTC
CDR3 protein: CASGYRVYEQYF

D gene: .
V gene: TRBV5-1
clone size: few
J gene: TRBJ2-1
CDR3 DNA: TGCGCCAGCAGTCCTATGGGGGGGCCTCCCACCTACAATGAGCAGTTCTTC
CDR3 protein: CASSPMGGPPTYNEQFF

D gene: .
V gene: TRBV12-3/TRBV12-4
clone size: few
J gene: TRBJ1-1
CDR3 DNA: TGTGCCAGCAGCCCGACAGGACTTGAAGCTTTCTTT
CDR3 protein: CASSPTGLEAFF

D gene: TRBD1
V gene: TRBV29-1
clone size: .
J gene: TRBJ2-7
CDR3 DNA: TGCAGCGTTGAAACGACAGGGGGTCCCTACGAGCAGTACTTC
CDR3 protein: CSVETTGGPYEQYF

D gene: TRBD1
V gene: TRBV27
clone size: .
J gene: TRBJ2-3
CDR3 DNA: TGTGCCAGCAGTCTACGACAGGGGTTGCGCACAGATACGCAGTATTTT
CDR3 protein: CASSLRQGLRTDTQYF

D gene: .
V gene: TRBV4-1
clone size: few
J gene: TRBJ1-3
CDR3 DNA: TGCGCCAGCAGCCAAGTCGAGGGAAGGAGTGATTCGTCTGGAAACACCATATATTTT
CDR3 protein: CASSQVEGRSDSSGNTIYF

D gene: TRBD1
V gene: TRBV4-1
clone size: few
J gene: TRBJ2-7
CDR3 DNA: TGCGCCAGCAGCCCCCGGACAGGTGACTACGAGCAGTACTTC
CDR3 protein: CASSPRTGDYEQYF

D gene: .
V gene: TRBV14
clone size: .
J gene: TRBJ1-1
CDR3 DNA: TGTGCCAGCAGCCCAAGAACCGGGGGAAACACTGAAGCTTTCTTT
CDR3 protein: CASSPRTGGNTEAFF

D gene: .
V gene: TRBV28
clone size: few
J gene: TRBJ1-2
CDR3 DNA: TGTGCCAGCAGTTTGGGATCGTATGGCTACACCTTC
CDR3 protein: CASSLGSYGYTF

D gene: .
V gene: TRBV30
clone size: few
J gene: TRBJ2-2
CDR3 DNA: TGTGCCTGGGAAGGCATTCTGCCCGGGGAGCTGTTTTTT
CDR3 protein: CAWEGILPGELFF

D gene: .
V gene: TRBV6-5
clone size: .
J gene: TRBJ2-2
CDR3 DNA: TGTGCCAGCACCTCAACTGACACCGGGGAGCCGTTTTTT
CDR3 protein: CASTSTDTGEPFF

D gene: .
V gene: TRBV12-3/TRBV12-4
clone size: .
J gene: TRBJ2-1
CDR3 DNA: TGTGCCAGCAGCTTGGGATTCAATGAGCAGTTCTTC
CDR3 protein: CASSLGFNEQFF

D gene: TRBD1
V gene: TRBV6-6
clone size: few
J gene: TRBJ1-2
CDR3 DNA: TGTGCCAGCAGTGGGACAGAGGCTAACTATGGCTACACCTTC
CDR3 protein: CASSGTEANYGYTF

D gene: TRBD1
V gene: TRBV28
clone size: few
J gene: TRBJ2-1
CDR3 DNA: TGTGCCAGCGACAGGGGAGAGCACAATGAGCAGTTCTTC
CDR3 protein: CASDRGEHNEQFF

D gene: .
V gene: TRBV19
clone size: .
J gene: TRBJ1-2
CDR3 DNA: TGTGCCAGCTCAGTTGCCTATGGCTACACCTTC
CDR3 protein: CASSVAYGYTF

D gene: .
V gene: TRBV25-1
clone size: .
J gene: TRBJ1-1
CDR3 DNA: TGTGCCAGCAGTGGAAAGGGACTGAACACTGAAGCTTTCTTT
CDR3 protein: CASSGKGLNTEAFF

D gene: .
V gene: TRBV25-1
clone size: few
J gene: TRBJ1-2
CDR3 DNA: TGTGCCAGCAGTTTCGTTGACGCTAACTATGGCTACACCTTC
CDR3 protein: CASSFVDANYGYTF

D gene: .
V gene: TRBV28
clone size: .
J gene: TRBJ2-7
CDR3 DNA: TGTGCCAGCAGTCCAGGACAGTACGAGCAGTACTTC
CDR3 protein: CASSPGQYEQYF

D gene: TRBD2
V gene: TRBV28
clone size: .
J gene: TRBJ2-1
CDR3 DNA: TGTGCCAGCAGTCCGCAGGGTTTAGCGGGGGACCCCCCCTCCTACAATGAGCAGTTCTTC
CDR3 protein: CASSPQGLAGDPPSYNEQFF

D gene: TRBD1
V gene: TRBV28
clone size: .
J gene: TRBJ2-1
CDR3 DNA: TGTGCCAGCAGTCCCCGGACAGGGGGATGGGGGTACAATGAGCAGTTCTTC
CDR3 protein: CASSPRTGGWGYNEQFF

D gene: TRBD1
V gene: TRBV4-2
clone size: few
J gene: TRBJ2-5
CDR3 DNA: TGTGCCAGCAGCCATGAGACAGGGGCCCAAGAGACCCAGTACTTC
CDR3 protein: CASSHETGAQETQYF

D gene: .
V gene: TRBV23-1
clone size: .
J gene: TRBJ1-5
CDR3 DNA: TGCGCCAGCAGTCAATCGTCGGGTAGCAATCAGCCCCAGCATTTT
CDR3 protein: CASSQSSGSNQPQHF

D gene: .
V gene: TRBV6-6
clone size: many
J gene: TRBJ1-1
CDR3 DNA: TGTGCCAGCAGTTACTTGGCAGGGGAGAACACTGAAGCTTTCTTT
CDR3 protein: CASSYLAGENTEAFF

D gene: .
V gene: TRBV11-2
clone size: few
J gene: TRBJ2-7
CDR3 DNA: TGTGCCAGCAGCGCCCGGGACAAAACCTACGAGCAGTACTTC
CDR3 protein: CASSARDKTYEQYF

D gene: TRBD2
V gene: TRBV5-1
clone size: few
J gene: TRBJ2-7
CDR3 DNA: TGCGCCAGCAGCTTGTCTGGACTAGCGGACTACGAGCAGTACTTC
CDR3 protein: CASSLSGLADYEQYF

D gene: .
V gene: TRBV7-2
clone size: many
J gene: TRBJ2-7
CDR3 DNA: TGTGCCAGCAGCTTAGCAAATTACTACGAGCAGTACTTC
CDR3 protein: CASSLANYYEQYF